These 20 T cell receptor beta chains came from one sample sequenced in a study of CD8+CD57+ T cells in acquired aplastic anemia (dated by TCRdb to 2016 to 2018). TCRdb lists the instrument as Illumina HiSeq 2000. Profiling of TCR beta VDJ combinations and CDR3 sequences used genomic DNA as the template. TCRdb reprocessed the public reads (quality trimming at Q25 with fastp, clone calling with MiXCR) and kept in-frame beta chains. One record per CDR3 amino acid sequence lists the most common genes and DNA. The table for this sample lists approximately 220,000 distinct CDR3 sequences; approximately 50% of them were counted only once. 7.8% of the sample comes from the top ten. Patients chosen for sequencing had shown expansion of CD8+CD57+ cells by flow cytometry. Source material: sorted CD4+, CD8+, or CD8+CD57+ T cells (not recorded which) from PBMCs. The receptors stem from a human donor with aplastic anemia.

Of note for this clonotype: The CDR3 ends on some other residue instead of the conserved phenylalanine or tryptophan, so this is likely a read error. The V gene is TRBV24-1, the J gene TRBJ2-1, with unresolved D. In germline, CDR1 is KGHDR, CDR2 SFDVKD. The CDR3 consists of 12 residues. Trimming shortened V by 3 bases and J by 10 bases, and 9 bases separated the two germline ends. The CDR3 sequence: CATSDNALEQFS. CDR3 nucleotide sequence: TGTGCCACCAGTGATAACGCCCTAGAGCAGTTCTCC.

This rearrangement joins TRBV6-6 to TRBJ2-7; 7 positions agree with TRBD2. J was trimmed by 0 bases and V by 6 bases; bases with no gene match: 5. The CDR3 is made up of 14 amino acids. Per germline, CDR1 MNHNY and CDR2 SVGAGI (reference sequence). The CDR3 coding sequence is TGTGCCAGCAGCCAAAGCGGGATCTCCTACGAGCAGTACTTC. It yields the protein CASSQSGISYEQYF.

This clonotype was detected many times. The rearrangement uses TRBV10-1 and TRBJ2-2, with 8 positions matching TRBD1. From germline, CDR1 is WNHNN and CDR2 SYGVQD (reference sequence). With V trimmed by 4 bases and J by 3 bases, 4 bases remained unmatched. There are 15 residues in the CDR3. CDR3 sequence reads: CASSATGQDTGELFF. CDR3 DNA sequence: TGCGCCAGCAGTGCGACGGGACAGGACACCGGGGAGCTGTTTTTT.

This clonotype was seen at least ten times. The rearrangement uses TRBV7-6 and TRBJ1-5; D call uncertain. V lost 11 bases, J lost 2 bases, and 10 bases lay in between. Germline lookup yields CDR1 SGHVS and CDR2 FNYEAQ. This CDR3 region has 12 residues. The DNA of the CDR3 is TGTGCCTCCGCGGTTCGCAATCAGCCCCAGCATTTT. Its translation: CASAVRNQPQHF.

In regard to this clonotype: This may arise from a read error, as a much more abundant clone is one base away. The genes are TRBV10-3 and TRBJ1-5, with 9 bases matching TRBD1. This CDR3 spans 15 amino acids. Germline-derived CDR1 and CDR2 are ENHRY and SYGVKD. CDR3 amino acids: CAIRTGEYSDQPQHF. The CDR3 DNA reads TGTGCCATCCGGACAGGGGAATATAGCGATCAGCCCCAGCATTTT.

The genes are TRBV2 and TRBJ2-7; no clear D. The CDR3 consists of 13 residues. Germline CDR1 reads SNHLY; CDR2 reads FYNNEI. Trimming removed 2 bases at V and 4 bases at J, with 9 bases between. The CDR3 reads CASSELVLYEQYF. CDR3 nucleotides: TGTGCCAGCAGTGAACTGGTTTTGTACGAGCAGTACTTC.

The sample holds many counts of this clonotype. The V and J genes are TRBV12-3 or TRBV12-4 and TRBJ2-2, with D unclear. CDR3 size: 14 residues. The V gene lost 6 bases and the J gene lost 2 bases, with 10 bases spanning the gap. CDR3 sequence: CASRPLLNTGELFF. The DNA of the CDR3 is TGTGCCAGCAGACCCCTACTAAACACCGGGGAGCTGTTTTTT.

The chain couples TRBV2 to TRBJ2-5, with 8 bases fitting TRBD1. The CDR3 runs to 12 residues. The germline V gene has CDR1 SNHLY and CDR2 FYNNEI. V gave up 8 bases and J gave up 4 bases; unmatched junction bases: 3. CDR3 region: CASAGGAETQYF. The CDR3 DNA reads TGTGCCAGCGCAGGGGGCGCAGAGACCCAGTACTTC.

This clonotype was observed a handful of times. The V gene is TRBV7-8, the J gene TRBJ2-7; TRBD2 matches 12 bases. Germline CDR1 reads SGHVS; CDR2 reads FQNEAQ. Unmatched junction bases numbered 8, after V lost 4 bases and J lost 4 bases. CDR3 length: 16 residues. CDR3 sequence (DNA): TGTGCCAGCAGCTCCTGGACTAGCGGGGTATTTTACGAGCAGTACTTC. This sequence encodes CASSSWTSGVFYEQYF.

V and J are TRBV5-1 and TRBJ2-3; 10 bases line up with TRBD2. The V segment lost 3 bases and the J segment 3 bases; nucleotides outside the gene matches: 4. CDR1 and CDR2 (germline): SGHRS, YFSETQ. The CDR3 totals 15 residues. In DNA form, the CDR3 reads TGCGCCAGCAGCTCCAGCGGGGGGGCGACAGATACGCAGTATTTT. Its protein is CASSSSGGATDTQYF.

This chain links TRBV24-1 with TRBJ2-1; no clear D gene. V was pared by 4 bases and J by 15 bases, with 18 bases between. Germline V CDR1 and CDR2: KGHDR, SFDVKD. The CDR3 loop spans 13 amino acids. As DNA, the CDR3 is TGTGCCACCAGTGACGCCGGGTTGAGCGACCGGTTCTTC. Residues: CATSDAGLSDRFF.

This clonotype was seen more than once but under ten times. The chain employs TRBV5-8 and TRBJ2-1, with TRBD2 matching 9 bases. Trimming cost V 0 bases and J 4 bases; bases outside gene matches: 5. Germline V gene lookup returns CDR1 SGHTS and CDR2 YDEGEE. The CDR3 covers 16 residues. Written as DNA, the CDR3 is TGTGCCAGCAGCTTGGTGCGGGGGGGCTATTACAATGAGCAGTTCTTC. Translated: CASSLVRGGYYNEQFF.

This clonotype was seen once. The chain combines TRBV19 with TRBJ1-2; the D is unclear. Trimming took 7 bases from V and 8 from J, leaving 14 bases between them. The CDR3 has 12 residues. In germline, CDR1 is LNHDA, CDR2 SQIVND (reference sequence). CDR3 loop: CASNDWFGGYTF. CDR3 coding DNA: TGTGCCAGTAATGACTGGTTCGGGGGCTACACCTTC.

This clonotype was recorded at least ten times. The genes are TRBV27 and TRBJ1-1; D is perhaps TRBD1 (5 bases). Per germline, CDR1 MNHEY and CDR2 SMNVEV (reference sequence). V was shortened by 8 bases and J by 5 bases, with 15 bases between the two germline ends. CDR3 length: 13 residues. The chain's CDR3 is CASAETGFTEAFF. The CDR3 DNA follows: TGTGCCAGCGCGGAAACAGGTTTTACTGAAGCTTTCTTT.

This clonotype was observed at least ten times. V gene TRBV24-1 combines with J gene TRBJ2-1, with 7 positions matching TRBD2. The V segment lost 3 bases and the J segment 3 bases; nucleotides outside the gene matches: 1. The CDR3 is 14 residues long. Germline V gene data show CDR1 as KGHDR and CDR2 as SFDVKD. CDR3 DNA sequence: TGTGCCACCAGTGATGCTAGCGGCTACAATGAGCAGTTCTTC. Translation gives CATSDASGYNEQFF.

The CDR3 loop is CASSYRDRVTSTDTQYF. CDR3 DNA sequence: TGTGCCAGCAGTTATCGGGACAGAGTTACTAGCACAGATACGCAGTATTTT. This chain connects TRBV6-2 or TRBV6-3 to TRBJ2-3; 7 bases are shared with TRBD1. CDR1 MNHEY and CDR2 SVGEGT come from the germline V gene. The CDR3 contains 17 residues. After removal of 3 bases from V and 0 bases from J, the junction contained 9 bases not matched to a gene.

This clonotype was seen ten or more times. J is TRBJ1-6 and V is TRBV27; 7 nucleotides match TRBD1. V lost 6 bases and J lost 7; bases outside the gene matches: 6. Germline V lookup: CDR1 MNHEY, CDR2 SMNVEV (reference sequence). The CDR3 has 14 amino acids. The CDR3 protein is CASRTTGRNSPLHF. In DNA form, the CDR3 reads TGTGCCAGCAGAACGACAGGGAGGAATTCACCCCTCCACTTT.

Written as DNA, the CDR3 is TGTGCCACCAGTGATTCCAATCAGCCCCAGCATTTT. Protein: CATSDSNQPQHF. The gene calls are TRBV24-1 and TRBJ1-5, with D unresolved. Trimming took 2 bases from V and 3 from J, leaving 1 base between them. The CDR3 sequence is 12 residues long. The germline V gene has CDR1 KGHDR and CDR2 SFDVKD.

This sequence joins TRBV7-2 and TRBJ1-6, with D tentatively TRBD1 (6 bases). The CDR3 contains 16 residues. Germline V lookup: CDR1 SGHTA, CDR2 FQGNSA. V lost 2 bases to trimming and J lost 5 bases, with 13 bases between them. CDR3 in amino acids: CASSLRARGHNSPLHF. The CDR3 bases are TGTGCCAGCAGCTTAAGGGCCAGGGGACATAATTCACCCCTCCACTTT.

The chain recombines TRBV19 with TRBJ1-2; tentative D call: TRBD1 (6 bases). Germline V CDR1 and CDR2: LNHDA, SQIVND (reference sequence). CDR3 size: 14 residues. V shed 5 bases and J shed 3 bases, with 13 bases lying between them. As DNA, the CDR3 is TGTGCCAGTAGTCTCACAGGGAGGGACTATGGCTACACCTTC. Residues: CASSLTGRDYGYTF.